The sequence of this TCR beta chain was determined in a study of identical twins. It was template switching that added a universal primer site, and there were unique molecular identifiers on the cDNA. Each CDR3 protein is one row after TCRdb ran MiXCR on the 5' RACE reads. The table has hundreds of thousands of distinct CDR3 sequences, around 20% seen once; the top ten hold about 4.3%. The CDR3 contains 14 residues. Trimming stripped 5 bases from V and 1 base from J, with 8 bases between. All donors comprised healthy Caucasians. Separately, the same data were catalogued under a study of T cells expressing NK-cell markers. This second study notes: The study sequenced eight donors, seven HCMV-seropositive and one seronegative. In several experiments, an anti-gamma-delta TCR antibody restricted sorting to alpha-beta TCR T cells.

The TCR originated in a woman between 18 and 29 years old in good health. The genes are TRBV12-3 or TRBV12-4 and TRBJ1-4, with D possibly being TRBD1 (6 bases). The sample was PBMCs. Here the CDR3 DNA reads TGTGCCAGCAGTGTACAGGGAACTAATGAAAAACTGTTTTTT. Encoded protein: CASSVQGTNEKLFF.